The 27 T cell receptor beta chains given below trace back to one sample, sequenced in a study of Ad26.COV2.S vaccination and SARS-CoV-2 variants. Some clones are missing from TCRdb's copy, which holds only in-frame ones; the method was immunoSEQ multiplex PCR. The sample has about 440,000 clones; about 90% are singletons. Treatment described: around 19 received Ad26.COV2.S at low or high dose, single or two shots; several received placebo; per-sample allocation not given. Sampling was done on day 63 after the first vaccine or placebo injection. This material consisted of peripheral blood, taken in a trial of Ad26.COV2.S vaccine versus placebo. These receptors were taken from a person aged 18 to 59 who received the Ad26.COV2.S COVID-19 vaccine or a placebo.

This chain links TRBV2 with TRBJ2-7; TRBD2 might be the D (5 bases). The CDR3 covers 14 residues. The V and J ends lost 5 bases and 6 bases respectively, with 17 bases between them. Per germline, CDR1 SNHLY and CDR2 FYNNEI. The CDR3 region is CASSLLGSGGEQYF. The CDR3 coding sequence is TGTGCCAGCAGTCTACTAGGATCGGGCGGCGAGCAGTACTTC. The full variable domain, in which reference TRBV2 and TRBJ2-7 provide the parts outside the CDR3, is EPEVTQTPSHQVTQMGQEVILRCVPISNHLYFYWYRQILGQKVEFLVSFYNNEISEKSEIFDDQFSVERPDGSNFTLKIRSTKLEDSAMYFCASSLLGSGGEQYFGPGTRLTVT.

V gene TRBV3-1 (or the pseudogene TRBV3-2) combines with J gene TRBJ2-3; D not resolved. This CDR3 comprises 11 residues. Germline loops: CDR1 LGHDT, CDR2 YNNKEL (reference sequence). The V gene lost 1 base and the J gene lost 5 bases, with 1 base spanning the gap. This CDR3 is CASSQVDTQYF. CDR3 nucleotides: TGTGCCAGCAGCCAAGTAGATACGCAGTATTTT.

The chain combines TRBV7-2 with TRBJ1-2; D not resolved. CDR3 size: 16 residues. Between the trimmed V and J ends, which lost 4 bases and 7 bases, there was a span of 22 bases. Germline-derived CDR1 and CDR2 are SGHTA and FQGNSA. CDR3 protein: CASSSLRTTGLSGYTF. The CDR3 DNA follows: TGTGCCAGCAGCTCACTACGTACAACTGGTCTCTCTGGCTACACCTTC.

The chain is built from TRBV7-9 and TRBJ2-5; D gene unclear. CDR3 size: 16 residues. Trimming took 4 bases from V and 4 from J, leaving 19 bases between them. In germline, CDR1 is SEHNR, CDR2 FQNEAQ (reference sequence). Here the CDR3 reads CASSSPLGRSSETQYF. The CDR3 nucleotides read TGTGCCAGCAGCTCACCCTTGGGCCGATCGTCAGAGACCCAGTACTTC.

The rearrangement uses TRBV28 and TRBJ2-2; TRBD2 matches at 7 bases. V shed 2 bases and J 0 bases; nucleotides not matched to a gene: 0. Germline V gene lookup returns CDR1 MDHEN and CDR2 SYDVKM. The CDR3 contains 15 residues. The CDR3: CASSLLAANTGELFF. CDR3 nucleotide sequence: TGTGCCAGCAGTTTACTAGCGGCGAACACCGGGGAGCTGTTTTTT.

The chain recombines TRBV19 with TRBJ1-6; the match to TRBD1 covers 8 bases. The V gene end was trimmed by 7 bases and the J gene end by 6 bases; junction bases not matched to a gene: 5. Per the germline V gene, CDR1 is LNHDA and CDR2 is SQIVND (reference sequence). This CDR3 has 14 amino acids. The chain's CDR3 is CASTRQGTNSPLHF. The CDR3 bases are TGTGCCAGTACCAGACAGGGGACTAATTCACCCCTCCACTTT.

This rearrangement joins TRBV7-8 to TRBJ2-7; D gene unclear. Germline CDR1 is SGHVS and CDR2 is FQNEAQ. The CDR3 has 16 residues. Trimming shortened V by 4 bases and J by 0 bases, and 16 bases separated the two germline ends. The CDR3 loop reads CASSWIPDPASYEQYF. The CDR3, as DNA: TGTGCCAGCAGCTGGATTCCGGACCCCGCCTCCTACGAGCAGTACTTC.

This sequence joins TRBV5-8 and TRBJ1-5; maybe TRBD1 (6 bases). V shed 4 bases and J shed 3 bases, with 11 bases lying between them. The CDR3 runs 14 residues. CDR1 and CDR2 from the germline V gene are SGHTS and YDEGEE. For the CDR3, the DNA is TGTGCCAGCAGCCCTGGACAGTACAATCAGCCCCAGCATTTT. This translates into CASSPGQYNQPQHF.

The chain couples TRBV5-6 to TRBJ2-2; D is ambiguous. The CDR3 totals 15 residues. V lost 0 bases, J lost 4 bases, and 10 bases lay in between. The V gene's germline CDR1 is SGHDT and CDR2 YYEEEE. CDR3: CASSLGGFGTGELFF. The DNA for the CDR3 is TGTGCCAGCAGCTTGGGGGGTTTCGGCACCGGGGAGCTGTTTTTT. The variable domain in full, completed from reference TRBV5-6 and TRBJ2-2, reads DAGVTQSPTHLIKTRGQQVTLRCSPKSGHDTVSWYQQALGQGPQFIFQYYEEEERQRGNFPDRFSGHQFPNYSSELNVNALLLGDSALYLCASSLGGFGTGELFFGEGSRLTVL.

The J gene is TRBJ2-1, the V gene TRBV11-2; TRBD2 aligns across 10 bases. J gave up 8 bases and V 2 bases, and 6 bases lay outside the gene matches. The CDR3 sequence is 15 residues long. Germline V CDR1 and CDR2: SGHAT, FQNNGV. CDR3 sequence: CASSLRRLAGDEQFF. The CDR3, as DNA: TGTGCCAGCAGCTTACGAAGGCTAGCGGGAGATGAGCAGTTCTTC.

The CDR3 DNA reads as TGTGCCAGCAGCAAAAAGGATCAGGGTGCAACTAATGAAAAACTGTTTTTT. This sequence encodes CASSKKDQGATNEKLFF. V and J are TRBV21-1 and TRBJ1-4; TRBD1 is the table's D call, not checked against the DNA. TRBV21-1 is shown as a pseudogene. The CDR3 length is 17 residues.

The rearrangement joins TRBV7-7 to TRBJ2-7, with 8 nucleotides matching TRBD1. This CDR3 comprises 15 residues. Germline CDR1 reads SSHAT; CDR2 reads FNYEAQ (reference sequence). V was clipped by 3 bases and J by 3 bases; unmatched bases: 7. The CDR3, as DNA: TGTGCCAGCAGCTTTGGGACAGGAAAAGACTACGAGCAGTACTTC. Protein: CASSFGTGKDYEQYF.

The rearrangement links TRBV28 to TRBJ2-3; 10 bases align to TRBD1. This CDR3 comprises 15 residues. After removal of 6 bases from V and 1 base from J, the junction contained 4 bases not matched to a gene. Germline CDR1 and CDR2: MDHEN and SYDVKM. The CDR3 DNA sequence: TGTGCCAGCAGACTCGGGACAGGGGGCACAGATACGCAGTATTTT. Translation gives CASRLGTGGTDTQYF.

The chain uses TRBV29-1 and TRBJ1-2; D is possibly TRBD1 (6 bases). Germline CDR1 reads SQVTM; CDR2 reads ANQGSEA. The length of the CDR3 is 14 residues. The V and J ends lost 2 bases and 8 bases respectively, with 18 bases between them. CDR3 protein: CSVERVKGVVGYTF. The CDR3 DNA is TGCAGCGTTGAAAGGGTGAAGGGGGTAGTCGGCTACACCTTC.

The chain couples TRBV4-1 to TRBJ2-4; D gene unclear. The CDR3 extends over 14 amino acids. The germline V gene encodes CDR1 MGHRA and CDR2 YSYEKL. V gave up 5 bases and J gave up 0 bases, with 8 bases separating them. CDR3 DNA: TGCGCCAGCAGCATTAATCTAGCCAAAAACATTCAGTACTTC. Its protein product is CASSINLAKNIQYF.

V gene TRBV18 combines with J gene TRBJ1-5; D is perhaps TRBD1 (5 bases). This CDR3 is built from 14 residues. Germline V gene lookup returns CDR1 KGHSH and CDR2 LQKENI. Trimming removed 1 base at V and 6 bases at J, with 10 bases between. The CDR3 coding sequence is TGTGCCAGCTCACCACAAGGGGTTGGTCAGCCCCAGCATTTT. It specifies CASSPQGVGQPQHF.

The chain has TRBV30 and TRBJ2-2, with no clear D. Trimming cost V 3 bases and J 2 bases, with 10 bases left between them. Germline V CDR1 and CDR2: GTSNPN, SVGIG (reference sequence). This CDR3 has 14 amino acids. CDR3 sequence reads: CAWRTVVNTGELFF. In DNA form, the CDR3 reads TGTGCCTGGAGGACGGTCGTTAACACCGGGGAGCTGTTTTTT.

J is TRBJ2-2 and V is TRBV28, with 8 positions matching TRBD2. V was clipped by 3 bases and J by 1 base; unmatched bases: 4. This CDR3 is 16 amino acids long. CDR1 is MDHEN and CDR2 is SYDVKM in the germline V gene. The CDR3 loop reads CASSFIAGKNTGELFF. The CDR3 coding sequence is TGTGCCAGCAGTTTCATAGCGGGAAAGAACACCGGGGAGCTGTTTTTT. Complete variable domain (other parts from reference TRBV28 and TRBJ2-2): DVKVTQSSRYLVKRTGEKVFLECVQDMDHENMFWYRQDPGLGLRLIYFSYDVKMKEKGDIPEGYSVSREKKERFSLILESASTNQTSMYLCASSFIAGKNTGELFFGEGSRLTVL.

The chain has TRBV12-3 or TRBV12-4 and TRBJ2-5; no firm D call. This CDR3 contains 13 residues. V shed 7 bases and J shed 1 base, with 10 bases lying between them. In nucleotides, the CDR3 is TGTGCCAGCAAAGGCGGCTCCCAAGAGACCCAGTACTTC. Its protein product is CASKGGSQETQYF.

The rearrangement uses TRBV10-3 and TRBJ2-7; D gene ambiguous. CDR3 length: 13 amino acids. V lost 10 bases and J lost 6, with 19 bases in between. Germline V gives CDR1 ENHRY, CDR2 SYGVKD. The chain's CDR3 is CATDPTGSSEQYF. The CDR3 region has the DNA TGTGCCACTGACCCGACGGGTTCCAGCGAGCAGTACTTC.

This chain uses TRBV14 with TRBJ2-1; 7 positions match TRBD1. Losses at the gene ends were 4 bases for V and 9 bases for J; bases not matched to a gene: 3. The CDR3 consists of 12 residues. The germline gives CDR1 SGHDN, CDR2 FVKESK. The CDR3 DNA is TGTGCCAGCAGCCCACAGGGGACTGAGCAGTTCTTC. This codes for CASSPQGTEQFF.

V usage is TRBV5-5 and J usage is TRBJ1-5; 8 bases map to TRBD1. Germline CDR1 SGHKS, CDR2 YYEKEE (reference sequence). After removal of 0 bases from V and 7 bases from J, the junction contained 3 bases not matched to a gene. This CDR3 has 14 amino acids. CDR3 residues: CASSLAGQDQPQHF. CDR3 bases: TGTGCCAGCAGCTTGGCGGGACAGGACCAGCCCCAGCATTTT.

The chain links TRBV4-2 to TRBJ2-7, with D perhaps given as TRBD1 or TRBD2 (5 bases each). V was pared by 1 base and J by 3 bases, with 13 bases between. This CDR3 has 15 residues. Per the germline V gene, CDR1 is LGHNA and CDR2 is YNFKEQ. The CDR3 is CASSQGQSGYYEQYF. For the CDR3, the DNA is TGTGCCAGCAGCCAAGGACAGTCGGGATACTACGAGCAGTACTTC.

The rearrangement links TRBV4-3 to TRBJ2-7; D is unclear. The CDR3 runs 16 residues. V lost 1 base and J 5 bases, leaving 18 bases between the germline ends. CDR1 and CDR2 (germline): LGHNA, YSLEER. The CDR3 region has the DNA TGCGCCAGCAGCCAAGCCCCAGGTGGAGCCGCGGACGAGCAGTACTTC. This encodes CASSQAPGGAADEQYF.

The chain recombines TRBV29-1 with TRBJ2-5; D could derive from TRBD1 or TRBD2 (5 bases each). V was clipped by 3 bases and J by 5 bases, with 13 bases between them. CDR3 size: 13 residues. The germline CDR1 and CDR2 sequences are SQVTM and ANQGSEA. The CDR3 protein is CSVEPGRRETQYF. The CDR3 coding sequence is TGCAGCGTTGAGCCGGGACGGCGGGAGACCCAGTACTTC.

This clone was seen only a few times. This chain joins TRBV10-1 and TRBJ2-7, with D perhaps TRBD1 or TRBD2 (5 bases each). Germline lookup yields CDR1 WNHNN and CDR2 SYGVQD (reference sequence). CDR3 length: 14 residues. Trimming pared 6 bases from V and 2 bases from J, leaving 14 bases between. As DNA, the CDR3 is TGCGCCAGCAGACCGGGACGAGGCCCCTACGAGCAGTACTTC. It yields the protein CASRPGRGPYEQYF.

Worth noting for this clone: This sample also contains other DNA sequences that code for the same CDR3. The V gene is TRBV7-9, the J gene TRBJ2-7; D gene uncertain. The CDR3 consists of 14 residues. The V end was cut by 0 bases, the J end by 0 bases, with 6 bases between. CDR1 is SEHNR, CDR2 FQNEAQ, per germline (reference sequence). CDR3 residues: CASSLAGPSYEQYF. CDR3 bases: TGTGCCAGCAGCTTAGCAGGGCCCTCCTACGAGCAGTACTTC.